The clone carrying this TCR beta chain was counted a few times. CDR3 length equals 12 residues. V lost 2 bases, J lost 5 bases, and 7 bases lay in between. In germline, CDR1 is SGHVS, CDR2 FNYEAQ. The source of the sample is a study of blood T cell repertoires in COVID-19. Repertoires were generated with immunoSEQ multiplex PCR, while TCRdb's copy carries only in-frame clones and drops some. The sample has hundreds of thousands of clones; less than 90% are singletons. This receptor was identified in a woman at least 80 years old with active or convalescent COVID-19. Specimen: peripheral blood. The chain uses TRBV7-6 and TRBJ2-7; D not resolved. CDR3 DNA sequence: TGTGCCAGCAGCTTAAAGGAGAACGAGCAGTACTTC. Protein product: CASSLKENEQYF.